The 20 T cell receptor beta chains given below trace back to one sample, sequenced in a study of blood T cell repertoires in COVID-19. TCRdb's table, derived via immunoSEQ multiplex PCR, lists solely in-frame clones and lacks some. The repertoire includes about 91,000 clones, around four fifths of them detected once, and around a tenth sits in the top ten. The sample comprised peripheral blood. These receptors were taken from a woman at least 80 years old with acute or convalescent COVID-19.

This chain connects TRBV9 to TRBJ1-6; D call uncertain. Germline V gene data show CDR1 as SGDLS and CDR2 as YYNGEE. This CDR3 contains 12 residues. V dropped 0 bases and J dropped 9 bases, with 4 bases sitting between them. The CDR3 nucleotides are TGTGCCAGCAGCGTAGGACTTTCACCCCTCCACTTT. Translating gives CASSVGLSPLHF.

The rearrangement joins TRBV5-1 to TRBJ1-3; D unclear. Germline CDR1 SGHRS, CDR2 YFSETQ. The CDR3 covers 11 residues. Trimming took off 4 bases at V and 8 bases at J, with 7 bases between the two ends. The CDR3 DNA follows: TGCGCCAGCAGCCCGAGGGACACCATATATTTT. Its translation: CASSPRDTIYF. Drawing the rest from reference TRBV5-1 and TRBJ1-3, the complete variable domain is KAGVTQTPRYLIKTRGQQVTLSCSPISGHRSVSWYQQTPGQGLQFLFEYFSETQRNKGNFPGRFSGRQFSNSRSEMNVSTLELGDSALYLCASSPRDTIYFGEGSWLTVV.

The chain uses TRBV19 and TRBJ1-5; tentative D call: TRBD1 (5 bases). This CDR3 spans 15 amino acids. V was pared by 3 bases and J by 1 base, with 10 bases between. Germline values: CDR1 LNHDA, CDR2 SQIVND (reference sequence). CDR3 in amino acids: CASSIGGGSNQPQHF. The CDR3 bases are TGTGCCAGTAGTATTGGGGGGGGAAGCAATCAGCCCCAGCATTTT. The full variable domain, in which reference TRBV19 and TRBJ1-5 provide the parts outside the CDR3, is DGGITQSPKYLFRKEGQNVTLSCEQNLNHDAMYWYRQDPGQGLRLIYYSQIVNDFQKGDIAEGYSVSREKKESFPLTVTSAQKNPTAFYLCASSIGGGSNQPQHFGDGTRLSIL.

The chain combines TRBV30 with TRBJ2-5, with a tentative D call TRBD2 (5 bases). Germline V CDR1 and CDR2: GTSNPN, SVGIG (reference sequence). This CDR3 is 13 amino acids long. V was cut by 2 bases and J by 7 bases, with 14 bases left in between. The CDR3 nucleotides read TGTGCCTGGAGTATGGAGGCCCCCGGGACCCAGTACTTC. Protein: CAWSMEAPGTQYF.

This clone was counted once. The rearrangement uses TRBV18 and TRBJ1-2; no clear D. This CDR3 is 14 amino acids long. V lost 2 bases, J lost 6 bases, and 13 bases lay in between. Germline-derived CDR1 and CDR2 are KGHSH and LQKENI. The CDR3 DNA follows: TGTGCCAGCTCACCAGGTCTGGAACGGGATGGCTACACCTTC. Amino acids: CASSPGLERDGYTF.

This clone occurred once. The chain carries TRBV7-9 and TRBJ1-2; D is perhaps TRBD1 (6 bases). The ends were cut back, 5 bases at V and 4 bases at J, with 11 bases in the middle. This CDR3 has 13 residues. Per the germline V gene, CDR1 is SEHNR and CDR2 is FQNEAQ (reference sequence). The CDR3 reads CASSATGTYGYTF. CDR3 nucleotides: TGTGCCAGCAGCGCCACAGGGACCTATGGCTACACCTTC.

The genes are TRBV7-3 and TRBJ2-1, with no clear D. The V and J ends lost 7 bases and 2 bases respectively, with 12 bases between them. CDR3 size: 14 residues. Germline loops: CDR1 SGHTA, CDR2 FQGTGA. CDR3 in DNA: TGTGCCAGCAAGGTGAGCGCAGCCTACAATGAGCAGTTCTTC. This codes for CASKVSAAYNEQFF.

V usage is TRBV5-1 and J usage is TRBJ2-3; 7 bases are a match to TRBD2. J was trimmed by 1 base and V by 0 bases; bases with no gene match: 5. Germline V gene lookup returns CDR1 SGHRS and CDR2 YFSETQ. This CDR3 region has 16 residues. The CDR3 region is CASSLVLAGGTDTQYF. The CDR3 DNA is TGCGCCAGCAGCTTGGTTCTGGCGGGAGGCACAGATACGCAGTATTTT. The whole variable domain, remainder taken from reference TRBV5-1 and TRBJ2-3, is KAGVTQTPRYLIKTRGQQVTLSCSPISGHRSVSWYQQTPGQGLQFLFEYFSETQRNKGNFPGRFSGRQFSNSRSEMNVSTLELGDSALYLCASSLVLAGGTDTQYFGPGTRLTVL.

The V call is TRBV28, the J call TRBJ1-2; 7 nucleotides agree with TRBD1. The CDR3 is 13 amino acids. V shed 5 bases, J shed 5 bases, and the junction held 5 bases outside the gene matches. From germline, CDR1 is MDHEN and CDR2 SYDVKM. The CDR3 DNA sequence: TGTGCCAGCAGTCCGACAGGGTTTTATGGCTACACCTTC. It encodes CASSPTGFYGYTF.

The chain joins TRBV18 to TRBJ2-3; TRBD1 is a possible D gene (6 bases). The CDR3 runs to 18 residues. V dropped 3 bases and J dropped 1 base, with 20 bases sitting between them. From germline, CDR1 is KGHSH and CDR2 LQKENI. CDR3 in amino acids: CASSPYTRGGRGTDTQYF. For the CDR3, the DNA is TGTGCCAGCTCACCTTATACTAGAGGGGGACGAGGCACAGATACGCAGTATTTT.

Written as DNA, the CDR3 is TGCGCCAGCAGCTTGAGTGAGTACAATGAGCAGTTCTTC. It codes for CASSLSEYNEQFF. The chain joins TRBV5-1 to TRBJ2-1, with D uncertain. The CDR3 has 13 amino acids. V lost 1 base to trimming and J lost 4 bases, with 6 bases between them. Germline CDR1 SGHRS, CDR2 YFSETQ.

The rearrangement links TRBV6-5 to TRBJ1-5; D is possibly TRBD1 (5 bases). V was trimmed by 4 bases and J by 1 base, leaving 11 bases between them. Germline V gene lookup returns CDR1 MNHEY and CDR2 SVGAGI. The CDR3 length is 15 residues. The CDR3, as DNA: TGTGCCAGCAGTTGGTCCAGGGCCAGCAATCAGCCCCAGCATTTT. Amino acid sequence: CASSWSRASNQPQHF.

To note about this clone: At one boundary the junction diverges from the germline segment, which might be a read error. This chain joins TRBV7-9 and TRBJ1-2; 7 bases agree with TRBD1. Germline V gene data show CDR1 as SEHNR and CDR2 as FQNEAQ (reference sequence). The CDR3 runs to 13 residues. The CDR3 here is CAGRTGELYGYTF. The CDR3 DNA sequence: TGTGCCGGCAGGACAGGCGAACTCTATGGCTACACCTTC. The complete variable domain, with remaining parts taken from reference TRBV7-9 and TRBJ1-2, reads DTGVSQNPRHKITKRGQNVTFRCDPISEHNRLYWYRQTLGQGPEFLTYFQNEAQLEKSRLLSDRFSAERPKGSFSTLEIQRTEQGDSAMYLCAGRTGELYGYTFGSGTRLTVV.

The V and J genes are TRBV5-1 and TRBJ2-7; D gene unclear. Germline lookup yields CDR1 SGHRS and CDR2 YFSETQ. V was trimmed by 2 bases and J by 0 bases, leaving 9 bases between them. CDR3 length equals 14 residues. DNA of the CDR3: TGCGCCAGCAGCTTACAGCATAACTCCTACGAGCAGTACTTC. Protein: CASSLQHNSYEQYF.

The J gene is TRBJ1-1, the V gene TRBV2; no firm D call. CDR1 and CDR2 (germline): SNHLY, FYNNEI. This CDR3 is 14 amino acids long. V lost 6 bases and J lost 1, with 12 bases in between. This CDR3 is CASSELTENTEAFF. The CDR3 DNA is TGTGCCAGCAGCGAGCTCACAGAGAACACTGAAGCTTTCTTT.

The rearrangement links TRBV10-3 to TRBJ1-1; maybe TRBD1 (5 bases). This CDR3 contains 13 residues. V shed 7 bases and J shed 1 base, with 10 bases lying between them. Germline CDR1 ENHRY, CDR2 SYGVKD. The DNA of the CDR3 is TGTGCCATCACCCTTACAGGGAACACTGAAGCTTTCTTT. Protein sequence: CAITLTGNTEAFF.

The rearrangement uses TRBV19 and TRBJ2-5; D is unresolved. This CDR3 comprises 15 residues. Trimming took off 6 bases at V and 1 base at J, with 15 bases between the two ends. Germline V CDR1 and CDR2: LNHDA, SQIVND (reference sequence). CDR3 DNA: TGTGCCAGTAGCAACAGACCCTATATCCAAGAGACCCAGTACTTC. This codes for CASSNRPYIQETQYF.

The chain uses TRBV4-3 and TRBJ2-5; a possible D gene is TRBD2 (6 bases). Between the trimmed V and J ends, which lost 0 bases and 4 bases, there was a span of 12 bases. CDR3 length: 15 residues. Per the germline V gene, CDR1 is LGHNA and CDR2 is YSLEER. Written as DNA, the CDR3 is TGCGCCAGCAGCCAAGATCTAAGGGGAGGAGAGACCCAGTACTTC. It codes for CASSQDLRGGETQYF.

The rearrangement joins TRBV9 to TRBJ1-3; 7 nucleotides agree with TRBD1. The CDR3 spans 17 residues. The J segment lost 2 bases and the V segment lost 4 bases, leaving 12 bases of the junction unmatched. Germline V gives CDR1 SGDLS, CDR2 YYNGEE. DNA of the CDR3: TGTGCCAGCAGCTCACCCCCTGACAGGGTGGCTGGAAACACCATATATTTT. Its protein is CASSSPPDRVAGNTIYF.

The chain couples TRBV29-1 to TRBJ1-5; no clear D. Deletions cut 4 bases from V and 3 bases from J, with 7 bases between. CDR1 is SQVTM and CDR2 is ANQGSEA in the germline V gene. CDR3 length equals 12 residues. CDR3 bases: TGCAGCGTTGGCGAATTCAATCAGCCCCAGCATTTT. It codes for CSVGEFNQPQHF.